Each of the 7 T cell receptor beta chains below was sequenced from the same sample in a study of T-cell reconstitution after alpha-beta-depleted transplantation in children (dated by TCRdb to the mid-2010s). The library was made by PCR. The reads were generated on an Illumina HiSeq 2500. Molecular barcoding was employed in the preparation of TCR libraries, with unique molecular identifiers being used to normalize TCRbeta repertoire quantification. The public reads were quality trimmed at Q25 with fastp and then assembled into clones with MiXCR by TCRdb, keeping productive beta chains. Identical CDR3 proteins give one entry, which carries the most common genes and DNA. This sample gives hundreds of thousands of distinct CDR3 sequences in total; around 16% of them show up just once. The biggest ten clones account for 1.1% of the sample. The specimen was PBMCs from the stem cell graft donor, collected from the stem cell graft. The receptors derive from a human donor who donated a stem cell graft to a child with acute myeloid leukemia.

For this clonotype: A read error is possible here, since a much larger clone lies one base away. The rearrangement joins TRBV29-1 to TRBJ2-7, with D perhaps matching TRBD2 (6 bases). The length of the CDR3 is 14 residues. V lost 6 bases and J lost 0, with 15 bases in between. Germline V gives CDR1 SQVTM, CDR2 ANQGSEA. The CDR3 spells CSVSGTPISYEQYF. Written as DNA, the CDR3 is TGCAGCGTCTCCGGGACTCCGATCTCCTACGAGCAGTACTTC.

The CDR3 loop reads CASSQGFGQPQHF. The CDR3 coding sequence is TGTGCCAGCAGCCAGGGGTTTGGGCAGCCCCAGCATTTT. The rearrangement uses TRBV7-2 and TRBJ1-5; D might be TRBD1 (6 bases). The CDR3 runs 13 residues. Germline V gene lookup returns CDR1 SGHTA and CDR2 FQGNSA. Trimming stripped 5 bases from V and 7 bases from J, with 12 bases between.

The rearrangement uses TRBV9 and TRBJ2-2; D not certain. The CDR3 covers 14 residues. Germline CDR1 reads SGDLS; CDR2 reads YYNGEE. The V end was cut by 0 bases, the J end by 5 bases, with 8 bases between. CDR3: CASSVVDETGELFF. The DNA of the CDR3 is TGTGCCAGCAGCGTAGTGGACGAGACCGGGGAGCTGTTTTTT.

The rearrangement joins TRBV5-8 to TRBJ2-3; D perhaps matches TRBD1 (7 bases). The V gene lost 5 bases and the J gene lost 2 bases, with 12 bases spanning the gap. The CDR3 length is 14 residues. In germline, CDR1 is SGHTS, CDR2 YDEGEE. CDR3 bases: TGTGCCAGCAGTTTCAGGGGGGCCACAGATACGCAGTATTTT. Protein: CASSFRGATDTQYF.

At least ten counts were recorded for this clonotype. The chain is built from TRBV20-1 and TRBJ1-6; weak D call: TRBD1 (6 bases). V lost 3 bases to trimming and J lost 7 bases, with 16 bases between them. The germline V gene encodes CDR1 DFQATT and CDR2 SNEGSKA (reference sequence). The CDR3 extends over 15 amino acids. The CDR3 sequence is CSASDRPGGNSPLHF. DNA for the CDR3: TGCAGTGCTAGTGACAGGCCTGGTGGCAATTCACCCCTCCACTTT.

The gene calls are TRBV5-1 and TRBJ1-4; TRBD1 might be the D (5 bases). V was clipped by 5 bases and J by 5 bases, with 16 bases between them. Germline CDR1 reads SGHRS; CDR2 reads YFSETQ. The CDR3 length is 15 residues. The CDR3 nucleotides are TGCGCCAGCAGTCGACTAGGGACTGTGAATGAAAAACTGTTTTTT. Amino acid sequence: CASSRLGTVNEKLFF. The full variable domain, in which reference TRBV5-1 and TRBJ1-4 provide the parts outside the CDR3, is KAGVTQTPRYLIKTRGQQVTLSCSPISGHRSVSWYQQTPGQGLQFLFEYFSETQRNKGNFPGRFSGRQFSNSRSEMNVSTLELGDSALYLCASSRLGTVNEKLFFGSGTQLSVL.

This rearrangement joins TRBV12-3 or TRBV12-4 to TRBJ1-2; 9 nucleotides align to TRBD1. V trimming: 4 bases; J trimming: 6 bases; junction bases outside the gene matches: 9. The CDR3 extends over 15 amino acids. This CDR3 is CASSSPWTGEDGYTF. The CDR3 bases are TGTGCCAGCAGTTCACCTTGGACAGGGGAGGATGGCTACACCTTC.